Below are 21 T cell receptor beta chains sequenced from a single sample in a study of high-grade serous ovarian cancer treatment subgroups. The table came from immunoSEQ multiplex PCR; TCRdb's copy has only in-frame clones and leaves some out. The data hold roughly 2,600 clones, with around 79% observed a single time. The tumor samples were collected prior to definitive surgery or chemotherapy. The sequencing input was tumor tissue. The receptors stem from a human donor with high-grade serous ovarian cancer.

This chain joins TRBV27 and TRBJ1-6; 7 bases align to TRBD1. Germline loops: CDR1 MNHEY, CDR2 SMNVEV (reference sequence). After removal of 2 bases from V and 7 bases from J, the junction contained 5 bases not matched to a gene. The CDR3 covers 15 residues. The CDR3 loop reads CASSLSQGGNSPLHF. Here the CDR3 DNA reads TGTGCCAGCAGTTTAAGTCAAGGGGGCAATTCACCCCTCCACTTT.

The J gene is TRBJ2-1, the V gene TRBV2, with a tentative D call TRBD1 (5 bases). From germline, CDR1 is SNHLY and CDR2 FYNNEI. V lost 3 bases and J lost 8, with 14 bases in between. The CDR3 runs to 14 residues. The DNA of the CDR3 is TGTGCCAGCAGTGAGACCCAGGGTAGCCATGAGCAGTTCTTC. The encoded protein is CASSETQGSHEQFF.

The chain uses TRBV14 and TRBJ1-1, with 7 bases that match TRBD1. Germline V gene data show CDR1 as SGHDN and CDR2 as FVKESK. The CDR3 has 14 amino acids. With V trimmed by 6 bases and J by 5 bases, 9 bases remained unmatched. The CDR3 DNA follows: TGTGCCAGCAGTCTAGAACTGACAGGGACTGAAGCTTTCTTT. Protein sequence: CASSLELTGTEAFF.

The rearrangement links TRBV5-6 to TRBJ1-5; D call uncertain. Trimming removed 2 bases at V and 2 bases at J, with 5 bases between. CDR3 size: 13 residues. Germline V gene lookup returns CDR1 SGHDT and CDR2 YYEEEE. DNA for the CDR3: TGTGCCAGCAGCTTTAGGGGCAATCAGCCCCAGCATTTT. Protein: CASSFRGNQPQHF.

The V gene is TRBV5-6, the J gene TRBJ1-1; TRBD1 agrees at 8 bases. Losses at the gene ends were 6 bases for V and 7 bases for J; bases not matched to a gene: 8. Germline CDR1 reads SGHDT; CDR2 reads YYEEEE. The CDR3 contains 13 residues. Here the CDR3 DNA reads TGTGCCAGCATAGGGACAGGCTCGGATGAAGCTTTCTTT. This encodes CASIGTGSDEAFF. Drawing the rest from reference TRBV5-6 and TRBJ1-1, the complete variable domain is DAGVTQSPTHLIKTRGQQVTLRCSPKSGHDTVSWYQQALGQGPQFIFQYYEEEERQRGNFPDRFSGHQFPNYSSELNVNALLLGDSALYLCASIGTGSDEAFFGQGTRLTVV.

The chain uses TRBV19 and TRBJ1-5; the D is unclear. Between the trimmed V and J ends, which lost 4 bases and 0 bases, there was a span of 10 bases. Germline CDR1 is LNHDA and CDR2 is SQIVND (reference sequence). This CDR3 region has 15 residues. The CDR3 sequence is CASSRIGYSNQPQHF. The DNA for the CDR3 is TGTGCCAGTAGTAGGATAGGTTATAGCAATCAGCCCCAGCATTTT. The whole variable domain, remainder taken from reference TRBV19 and TRBJ1-5, is DGGITQSPKYLFRKEGQNVTLSCEQNLNHDAMYWYRQDPGQGLRLIYYSQIVNDFQKGDIAEGYSVSREKKESFPLTVTSAQKNPTAFYLCASSRIGYSNQPQHFGDGTRLSIL.

In nucleotides, the CDR3 is TGTGCCAGCAGCAACGCAGTGGCTGGGGCCAACGTCCTGACTTTC. It yields the protein CASSNAVAGANVLTF. This chain links TRBV6-6 with TRBJ2-6; unclear D gene. Germline V CDR1 and CDR2: MNHNY, SVGAGI (reference sequence). V shed 6 bases and J shed 2 bases, with 11 bases lying between them. The CDR3 is 15 residues long.

The chain combines TRBV14 with TRBJ2-7; 7 bases line up with TRBD1. Germline CDR1 is SGHDN and CDR2 is FVKESK. After removal of 6 bases from V and 2 bases from J, the junction contained 7 bases not matched to a gene. The CDR3 loop spans 14 amino acids. The CDR3 nucleotides are TGTGCCAGCAGACCTTCCGGGACAGCCTACGAGCAGTACTTC. It is translated as CASRPSGTAYEQYF.

This clone was observed a few times. CDR3 nucleotide sequence: TGTGCCAGCAGGTCAGGGGCCCCGGGCACTGAAGCTTTCTTT. This encodes CASRSGAPGTEAFF. This sequence joins TRBV7-6 and TRBJ1-1, with a possible D match to TRBD1 (6 bases). V shed 6 bases and J shed 4 bases, with 15 bases lying between them. The CDR3 runs 14 residues. Germline CDR1 reads SGHVS; CDR2 reads FNYEAQ.

For this clone: The sample carries other DNA sequences with the same CDR3. The chain is built from TRBV28 and TRBJ2-2; tentative D call: TRBD2 (6 bases). The V gene lost 1 base and the J gene lost 3 bases, with 9 bases spanning the gap. Germline V gene data show CDR1 as MDHEN and CDR2 as SYDVKM. The CDR3 covers 15 residues. The chain's CDR3 is CASSLSGGDTGELFF. Here the CDR3 DNA reads TGTGCCAGCAGTTTATCGGGCGGGGACACCGGGGAGCTGTTTTTT.

V gene TRBV29-1 combines with J gene TRBJ1-4, with D possibly TRBD1 on 5 matching bases. Germline values: CDR1 SQVTM, CDR2 ANQGSEA. V lost 7 bases and J 5 bases, leaving 11 bases between the germline ends. The CDR3 runs 12 residues. The CDR3 protein is CSATEGNEKLFF. CDR3 bases: TGCAGCGCGACAGAGGGGAATGAAAAACTGTTTTTT.

This chain joins TRBV4-2 and TRBJ2-7; 10 bases are a match to TRBD2. With 0 bases clipped from V and 6 bases from J, the junction kept 8 bases outside the gene matches. The CDR3 is made up of 16 amino acids. From germline, CDR1 is LGHNA and CDR2 YNFKEQ. The CDR3 DNA is TGTGCCAGCAGCCAAGATCGGGCTAGCGGGAGCTTCGAGCAGTACTTC. It codes for CASSQDRASGSFEQYF.

The chain is built from TRBV4-1 and TRBJ1-6; D unresolved. The CDR3 has 15 residues. CDR1 and CDR2 (germline): MGHRA, YSYEKL. Trimming stripped 4 bases from V and 8 bases from J, with 15 bases between. CDR3: CASSRTVGSDSPLHF. The DNA of the CDR3 is TGCGCCAGCAGCCGAACCGTGGGGAGCGATTCACCCCTCCACTTT.

The count of this clone is one. This chain joins TRBV7-9 and TRBJ2-1; no clear D. V lost 10 bases, J lost 8 bases, and 12 bases lay in between. This CDR3 contains 11 residues. Germline V CDR1 and CDR2: SEHNR, FQNEAQ (reference sequence). The DNA of the CDR3 is TGTGCCACCGTGAGAGGCGATGAGCAGTTCTTC. Its protein is CATVRGDEQFF.

This sequence joins TRBV6-5 and TRBJ1-4; 7 positions match TRBD1. Germline values: CDR1 MNHEY, CDR2 SVGAGI. V lost 2 bases and J lost 12; bases outside the gene matches: 12. The CDR3 spans 15 residues. Written as DNA, the CDR3 is TGTGCCAGCAGTTACCAGACAGGGCTATTAGAGGAACTGTTTTTT. This codes for CASSYQTGLLEELFF.

V and J are TRBV6-1 and TRBJ2-2; D remains unclear. The CDR3 covers 14 residues. The germline V gene has CDR1 MNHNS and CDR2 SASEGT. V was cut by 10 bases and J by 4 bases, with 16 bases left in between. The DNA of the CDR3 is TGTGCCACCGGGCTAGTCGTGGGCACCGGGGAGCTGTTTTTT. As protein: CATGLVVGTGELFF.

This rearrangement joins TRBV5-1 to TRBJ1-5, with D uncertain. Trimming took 1 base from V and 1 from J, leaving 3 bases between them. This CDR3 is built from 13 residues. Germline V gene sequence: CDR1 SGHRS, CDR2 YFSETQ. The CDR3 protein is CASSLYSNQPQHF. CDR3 nucleotide sequence: TGCGCCAGCAGCTTGTACAGCAATCAGCCCCAGCATTTT.

V usage is TRBV19 and J usage is TRBJ2-7; TRBD2 agrees at 9 bases. The CDR3 spans 13 residues. The V segment lost 7 bases and the J segment 7 bases; nucleotides outside the gene matches: 8. From germline, CDR1 is LNHDA and CDR2 SQIVND (reference sequence). This CDR3 reads CASTPGTSHEQYF. CDR3 nucleotide sequence: TGTGCCAGTACTCCCGGGACTAGCCATGAGCAGTACTTC.

The CDR3 DNA sequence: TGTGCCAGCAGACCCTCGCTAGCGGGGGTTATGGAGCAGTACTTC. Translated, it gives CASRPSLAGVMEQYF. The rearrangement links TRBV2 to TRBJ2-7, with 10 positions matching TRBD2. Germline CDR1 SNHLY, CDR2 FYNNEI. J was trimmed by 7 bases and V by 6 bases; bases with no gene match: 12. CDR3 length: 15 residues.

This clone was seen only a few times. The rearrangement joins TRBV11-2 to TRBJ2-7; D perhaps matches TRBD2 (6 bases). The CDR3 is made up of 13 amino acids. Trimming cost V 5 bases and J 3 bases, with 11 bases left between them. Germline V gene sequence: CDR1 SGHAT, CDR2 FQNNGV. The CDR3 sequence: CASSPAGLYEQYF. The DNA of the CDR3 is TGTGCCAGCAGCCCAGCGGGCCTCTACGAGCAGTACTTC. The whole variable domain, filled in from reference TRBV11-2 and TRBJ2-7, reads EAGVAQSPRYKIIEKRQSVAFWCNPISGHATLYWYQQILGQGPKLLIQFQNNGVVDDSQLPKDRFSAERLKGVDSTLKIQPAKLEDSAVYLCASSPAGLYEQYFGPGTRLTVT.

This sequence joins TRBV2 and TRBJ2-5, with 7 positions matching TRBD1. CDR1 is SNHLY and CDR2 is FYNNEI in the germline V gene. The CDR3 totals 15 residues. After removal of 6 bases from V and 1 base from J, the junction contained 8 bases not matched to a gene. The CDR3 sequence: CASSDGTGVQETQYF. The CDR3 bases are TGTGCCAGCAGCGACGGAACAGGGGTCCAAGAGACCCAGTACTTC. Supplemented by reference TRBV2 and TRBJ2-5, the full variable domain reads EPEVTQTPSHQVTQMGQEVILRCVPISNHLYFYWYRQILGQKVEFLVSFYNNEISEKSEIFDDQFSVERPDGSNFTLKIRSTKLEDSAMYFCASSDGTGVQETQYFGPGTRLLVL.